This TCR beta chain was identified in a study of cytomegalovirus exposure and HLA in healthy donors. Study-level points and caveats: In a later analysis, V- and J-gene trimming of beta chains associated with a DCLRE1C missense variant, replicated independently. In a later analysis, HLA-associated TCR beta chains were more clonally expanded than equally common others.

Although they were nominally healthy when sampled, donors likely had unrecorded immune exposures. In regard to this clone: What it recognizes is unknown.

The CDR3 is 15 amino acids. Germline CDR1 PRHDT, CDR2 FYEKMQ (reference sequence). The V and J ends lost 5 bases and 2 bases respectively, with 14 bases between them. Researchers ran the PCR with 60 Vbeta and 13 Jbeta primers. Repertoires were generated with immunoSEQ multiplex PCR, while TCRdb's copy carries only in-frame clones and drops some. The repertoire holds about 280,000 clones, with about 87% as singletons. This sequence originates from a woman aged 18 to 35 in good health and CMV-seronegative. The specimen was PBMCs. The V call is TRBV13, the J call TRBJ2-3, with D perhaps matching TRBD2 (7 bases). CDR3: CASSPGGFDTDTQYF. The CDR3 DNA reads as TGTGCCAGCAGCCCGGGGGGCTTTGACACAGATACGCAGTATTTT.